The rows below give T cell receptor beta chains drawn from one sample of a study of shared clonotypes between healthy human individuals. Sequencing was performed with immunoSEQ multiplex PCR; in TCRdb, only in-frame clones are kept and a portion is missing. Here the sample spans approximately 2.4 million clones, approximately 94% being singletons. Sequenced: naive CD4+ T cells sorted from blood. Every receptor here comes from a man aged 18 to 29 in good health. Each CDR3 is given with its conserved first and last residue. D genes are given only for firm matches. Rows give clone size only sometimes, using once, few, many, or a class for an expanded clone.

j_call,clone_size,cdr3_length,v_call,d_call,cdr3_aa,cdr3_nt
TRBJ2-3,NA,15,TRBV28,TRBD2,CASSSRPSGTDTQYF,TGTGCCAGCAGTTCCAGACCTAGCGGGACAGATACGCAGTATTTT
TRBJ2-7,once,16,TRBV7-9,NA,CASSYGSVGGGYEQYF,TGTGCCAGCAGTTACGGGTCTGTAGGGGGAGGCTACGAGCAGTACTTC
TRBJ2-1,once,11,TRBV30,NA,CAWSLATEQFF,TGTGCCTGGAGTCTAGCTACTGAGCAGTTCTTC
TRBJ2-7,NA,14,TRBV10-2,TRBD2,CASSFWTRTAEQYF,TGCGCCAGCAGTTTTTGGACTAGGACGGCCGAGCAGTACTTC
TRBJ2-7,NA,14,TRBV11-3,TRBD2,CASSSASGSSEQYF,TGTGCCAGCAGCTCGGCTAGCGGGAGCTCCGAGCAGTACTTC
TRBJ2-1,NA,16,TRBV10-3,TRBD2,CAISPGLAEPYNEQFF,TGTGCCATCAGCCCCGGACTAGCGGAGCCCTACAATGAGCAGTTCTTC
TRBJ2-2,once,15,TRBV11-2,NA,CASSLAGWVTGELFF,TGTGCCAGCAGCTTGGCAGGGTGGGTCACCGGGGAGCTGTTTTTT
TRBJ2-1,NA,15,TRBV4-3,TRBD1,CASSQVGGTYNEQFF,TGCGCCAGCAGCCAAGTAGGGGGCACCTACAATGAGCAGTTCTTC
TRBJ2-5,NA,15,TRBV4-1,NA,CASSQASVGPIAQYF,TGCGCCAGCAGCCAGGCCTCCGTCGGTCCGATTGCTCAGTACTTC
TRBJ1-6,once,15,TRBV6-4,NA,CASSDTGSPNSPLHF,TGTGCCAGCAGTGACACTGGCTCCCCCAATTCACCCCTCCACTTT
TRBJ1-2,NA,14,TRBV28,NA,CASRDRRQGYGYTF,TGTGCCAGCAGGGACCGCCGGCAAGGGTATGGCTACACCTTC
TRBJ1-2,NA,15,TRBV11-2,NA,CASSAVLTGPRGYTF,TGTGCCAGCAGCGCCGTCTTGACGGGGCCCCGTGGCTACACCTTC
TRBJ1-2,NA,14,TRBV10-3,NA,CAISAGPSNYGYTF,TGTGCCATCAGTGCGGGACCCTCTAACTATGGCTACACCTTC
TRBJ2-1,once,13,TRBV5-1,NA,CASSLAGLSQKFF,TGCGCCAGCAGCTTGGCCGGGTTATCACAGAAGTTCTTC
TRBJ1-2,NA,16,TRBV7-9,NA,CASSFWGASPNYGYTF,TGTGCCAGCAGCTTTTGGGGGGCCTCACCGAACTATGGCTACACCTTC
TRBJ1-5,NA,14,TRBV19,NA,CASSGMGGRQPQHF,TGTGCCAGTAGTGGGATGGGGGGCAGACAGCCCCAGCATTTT
TRBJ1-5,NA,15,TRBV15,NA,CATSRVAYSNQPQHF,TGTGCCACCAGCAGAGTAGCATATAGCAATCAGCCCCAGCATTTT
TRBJ2-5,NA,15,TRBV2,TRBD1,CASSETGQYQETQYF,TGTGCCAGCAGTGAAACGGGACAGTACCAAGAGACCCAGTACTTC
TRBJ2-7,NA,13,TRBV14,TRBD2,CASSPFSAGGRYF,TGTGCCAGCAGTCCTTTTAGTGCGGGAGGCAGGTACTTC
TRBJ2-1,NA,17,TRBV11-2,NA,CASSLRFDPAAAYEQFF,TGTGCCAGCAGCTTAAGGTTCGACCCAGCGGCCGCATATGAGCAGTTCTTC